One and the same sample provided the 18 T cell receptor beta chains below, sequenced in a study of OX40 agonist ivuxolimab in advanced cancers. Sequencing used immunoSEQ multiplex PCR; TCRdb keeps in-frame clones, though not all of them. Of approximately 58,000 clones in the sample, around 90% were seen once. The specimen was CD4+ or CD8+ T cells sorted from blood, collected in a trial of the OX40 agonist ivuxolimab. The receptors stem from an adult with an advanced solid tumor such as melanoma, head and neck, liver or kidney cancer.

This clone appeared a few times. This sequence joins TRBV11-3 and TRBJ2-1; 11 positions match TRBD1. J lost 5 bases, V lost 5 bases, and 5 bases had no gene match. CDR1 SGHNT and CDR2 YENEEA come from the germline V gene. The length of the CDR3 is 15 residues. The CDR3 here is CASSPGQGGHNEQFF. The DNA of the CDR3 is TGTGCCAGCAGCCCGGGACAGGGGGGCCACAATGAGCAGTTCTTC.

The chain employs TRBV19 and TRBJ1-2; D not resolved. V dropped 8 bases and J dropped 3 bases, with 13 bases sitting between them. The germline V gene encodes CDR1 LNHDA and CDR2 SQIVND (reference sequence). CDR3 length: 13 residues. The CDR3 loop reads CASGPRSHYGYTF. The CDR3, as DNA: TGTGCCAGTGGGCCAAGAAGTCACTATGGCTACACCTTC. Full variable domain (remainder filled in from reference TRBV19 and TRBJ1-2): DGGITQSPKYLFRKEGQNVTLSCEQNLNHDAMYWYRQDPGQGLRLIYYSQIVNDFQKGDIAEGYSVSREKKESFPLTVTSAQKNPTAFYLCASGPRSHYGYTFGSGTRLTVV.

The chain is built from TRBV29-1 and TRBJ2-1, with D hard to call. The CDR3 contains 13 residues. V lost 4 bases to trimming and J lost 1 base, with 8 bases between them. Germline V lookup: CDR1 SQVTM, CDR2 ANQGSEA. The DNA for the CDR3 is TGCAGCGTTGCCAGCACTTCCTACAATGAGCAGTTCTTC. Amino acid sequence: CSVASTSYNEQFF.

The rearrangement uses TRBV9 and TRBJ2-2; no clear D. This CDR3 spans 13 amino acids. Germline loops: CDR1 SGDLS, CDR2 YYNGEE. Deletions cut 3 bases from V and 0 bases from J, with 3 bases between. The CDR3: CASSAPNTGELFF. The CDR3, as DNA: TGTGCCAGCAGCGCACCGAACACCGGGGAGCTGTTTTTT.

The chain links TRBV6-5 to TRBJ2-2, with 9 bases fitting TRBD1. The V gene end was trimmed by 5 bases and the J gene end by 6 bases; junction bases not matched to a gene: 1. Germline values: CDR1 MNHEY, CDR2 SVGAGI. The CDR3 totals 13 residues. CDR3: CASSGQGPGELFF. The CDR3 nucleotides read TGTGCCAGCAGTGGACAGGGGCCCGGGGAGCTGTTTTTT.

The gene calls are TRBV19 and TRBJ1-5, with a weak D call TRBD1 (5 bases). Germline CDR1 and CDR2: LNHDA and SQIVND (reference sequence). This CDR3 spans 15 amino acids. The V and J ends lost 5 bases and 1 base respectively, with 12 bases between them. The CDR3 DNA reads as TGTGCCAGTAGTGACAGTGGCAGAAGCAATCAGCCCCAGCATTTT. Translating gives CASSDSGRSNQPQHF.

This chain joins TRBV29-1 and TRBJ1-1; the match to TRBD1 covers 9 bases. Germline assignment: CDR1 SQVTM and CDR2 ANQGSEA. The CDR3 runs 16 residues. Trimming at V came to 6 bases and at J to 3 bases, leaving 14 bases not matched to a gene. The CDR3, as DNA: TGCAGCGTCCACCGGGACAGGGTCGCGGCTGACACTGAAGCTTTCTTT. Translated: CSVHRDRVAADTEAFF.

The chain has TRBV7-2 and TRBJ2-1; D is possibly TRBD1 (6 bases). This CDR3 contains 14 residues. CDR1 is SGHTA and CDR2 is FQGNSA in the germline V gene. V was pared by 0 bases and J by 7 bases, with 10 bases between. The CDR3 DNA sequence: TGTGCCAGCAGCTTAGCAGGGGGTGGAAATGAGCAGTTCTTC. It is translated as CASSLAGGGNEQFF.

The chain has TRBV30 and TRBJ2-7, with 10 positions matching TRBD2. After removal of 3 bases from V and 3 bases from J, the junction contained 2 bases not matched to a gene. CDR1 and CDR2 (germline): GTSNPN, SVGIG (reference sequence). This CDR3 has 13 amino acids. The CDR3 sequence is CAWRGTSVYEQYF. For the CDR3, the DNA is TGTGCCTGGAGAGGGACTAGCGTCTACGAGCAGTACTTC.

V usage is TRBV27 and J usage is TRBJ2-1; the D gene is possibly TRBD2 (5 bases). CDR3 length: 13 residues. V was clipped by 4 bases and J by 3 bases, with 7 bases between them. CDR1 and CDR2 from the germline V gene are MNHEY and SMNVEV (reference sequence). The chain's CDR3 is CASSSRDYNEQFF. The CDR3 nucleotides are TGTGCCAGCAGTTCCCGGGACTACAATGAGCAGTTCTTC.

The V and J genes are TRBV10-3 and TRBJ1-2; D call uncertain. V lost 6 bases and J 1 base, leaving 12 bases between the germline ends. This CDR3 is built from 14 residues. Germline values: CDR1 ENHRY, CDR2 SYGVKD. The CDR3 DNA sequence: TGTGCCATCAGCTACAGCCAACTTAACTATGGCTACACCTTC. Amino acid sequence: CAISYSQLNYGYTF.

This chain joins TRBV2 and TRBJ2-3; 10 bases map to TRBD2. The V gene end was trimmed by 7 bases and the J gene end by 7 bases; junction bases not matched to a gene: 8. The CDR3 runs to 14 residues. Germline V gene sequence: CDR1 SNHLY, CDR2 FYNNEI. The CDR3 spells CASTASGSSHTQYF. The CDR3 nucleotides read TGTGCCAGCACGGCTAGCGGGAGTTCTCATACGCAGTATTTT.

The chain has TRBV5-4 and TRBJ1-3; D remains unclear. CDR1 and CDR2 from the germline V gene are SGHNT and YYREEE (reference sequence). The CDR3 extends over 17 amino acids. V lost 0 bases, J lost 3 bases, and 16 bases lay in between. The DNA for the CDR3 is TGTGCCAGCAGCTTGGGCCCGGCCGGAGCAAATGGAAACACCATATATTTT. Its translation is CASSLGPAGANGNTIYF.

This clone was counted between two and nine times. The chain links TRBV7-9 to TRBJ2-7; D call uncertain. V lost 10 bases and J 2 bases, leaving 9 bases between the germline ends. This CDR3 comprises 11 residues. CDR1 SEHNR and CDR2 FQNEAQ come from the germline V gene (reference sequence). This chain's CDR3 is CATLGPYEQYF. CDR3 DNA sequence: TGTGCCACGTTGGGCCCCTACGAGCAGTACTTC.

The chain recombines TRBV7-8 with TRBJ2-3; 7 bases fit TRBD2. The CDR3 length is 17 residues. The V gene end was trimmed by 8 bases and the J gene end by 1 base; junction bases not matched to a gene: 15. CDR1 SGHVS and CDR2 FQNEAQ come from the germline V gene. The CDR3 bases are TGTGCCAGCCTCCGGGCGGGAGTGGGGCAGCGCACAGATACGCAGTATTTT. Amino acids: CASLRAGVGQRTDTQYF.

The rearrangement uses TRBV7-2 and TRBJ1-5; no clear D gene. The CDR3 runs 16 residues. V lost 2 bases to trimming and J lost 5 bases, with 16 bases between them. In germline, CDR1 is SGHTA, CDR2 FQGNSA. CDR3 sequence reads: CASSLSPGGNHQPQHF. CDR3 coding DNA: TGTGCCAGCAGCTTAAGCCCGGGTGGAAACCATCAGCCCCAGCATTTT.

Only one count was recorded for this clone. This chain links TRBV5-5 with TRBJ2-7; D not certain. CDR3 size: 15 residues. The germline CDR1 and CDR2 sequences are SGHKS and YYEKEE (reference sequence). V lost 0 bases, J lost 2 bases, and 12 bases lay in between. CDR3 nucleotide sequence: TGTGCCAGCAGCTTGGTGCACCACACCACCTACGAGCAGTACTTC. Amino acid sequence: CASSLVHHTTYEQYF.

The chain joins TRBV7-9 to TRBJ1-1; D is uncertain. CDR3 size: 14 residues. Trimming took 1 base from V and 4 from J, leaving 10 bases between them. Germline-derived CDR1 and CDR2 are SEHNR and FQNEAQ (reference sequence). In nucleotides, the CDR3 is TGTGCCAGCAGCTTAGATGGCATGCTCACTGAAGCTTTCTTT. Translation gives CASSLDGMLTEAFF. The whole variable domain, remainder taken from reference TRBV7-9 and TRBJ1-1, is DTGVSQNPRHKITKRGQNVTFRCDPISEHNRLYWYRQTLGQGPEFLTYFQNEAQLEKSRLLSDRFSAERPKGSFSTLEIQRTEQGDSAMYLCASSLDGMLTEAFFGQGTRLTVV.